The clone carrying this T cell receptor beta chain was detected only a few times. What it recognizes is unknown. Profiling relied on immunoSEQ multiplex PCR, and the TCRdb table lists in-frame clones only, not all of them. The table has approximately 77,000 clones, around 85% seen once. This CDR3 spans 15 amino acids. The junction had 5 bases not matched to a gene; V was cut back by 3 bases and J by 1 base. CDR1 is ENHRY, CDR2 SYGVKD, per germline. This record belongs to a study of T cell responses to AZD1222 COVID-19 vaccine. Broader study findings: The number of AZD1222 recipients seropositive at baseline was only 6 or 7. In all cases, repertoires were sampled only after the peak T cell response. CD4 TCRs covered the whole spike, strongest at regions 160-218 and 743-854.

The receptor was isolated from an adult who received the AZD1222 COVID-19 vaccine. Material: peripheral blood, obtained 28 days after the second AZD1222 dose. The rearrangement links TRBV10-3 to TRBJ1-1, with 7 bases matching TRBD1. The CDR3 region has the DNA TGTGCCATCAGTGACCCCGGGACAGAGAACACTGAAGCTTTCTTT. The encoded protein is CAISDPGTENTEAFF.